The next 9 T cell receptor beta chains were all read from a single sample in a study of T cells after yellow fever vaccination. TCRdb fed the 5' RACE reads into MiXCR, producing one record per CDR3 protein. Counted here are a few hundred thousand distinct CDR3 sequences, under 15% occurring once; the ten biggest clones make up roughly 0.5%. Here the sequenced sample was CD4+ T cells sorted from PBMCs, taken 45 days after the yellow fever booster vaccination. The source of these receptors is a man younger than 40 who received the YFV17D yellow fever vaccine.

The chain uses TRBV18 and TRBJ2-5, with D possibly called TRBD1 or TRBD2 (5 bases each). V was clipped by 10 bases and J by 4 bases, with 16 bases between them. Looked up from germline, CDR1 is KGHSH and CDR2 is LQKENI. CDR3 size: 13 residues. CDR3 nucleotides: TGTGCCATTGTTTTGGGGACCCGAGAGACCCAGTACTTC. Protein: CAIVLGTRETQYF. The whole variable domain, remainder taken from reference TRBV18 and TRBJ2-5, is NAGVMQNPRHLVRRRGQEARLRCSPMKGHSHVYWYRQLPEEGLKFMVYLQKENIIDESGMPKERFSAEFPKEGPSILRIQQVVRGDSAAYFCAIVLGTRETQYFGPGTRLLVL.

The DNA for the CDR3 is TGTGCCAGCAGCTTGTTGAGCCGAGTCGGCAATGAGCAGTTCTTC. Translated, it gives CASSLLSRVGNEQFF. The chain links TRBV7-9 to TRBJ2-1; D ambiguous. From germline, CDR1 is SEHNR and CDR2 FQNEAQ (reference sequence). V lost 3 bases and J 6 bases, leaving 15 bases between the germline ends. The CDR3 has 15 amino acids.

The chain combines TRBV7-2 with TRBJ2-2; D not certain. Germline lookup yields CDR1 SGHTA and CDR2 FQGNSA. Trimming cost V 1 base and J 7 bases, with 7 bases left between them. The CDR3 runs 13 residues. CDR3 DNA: TGTGCCAGCAGCTTAGTGGTTATCGGGGAGCTGTTTTTT. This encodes CASSLVVIGELFF. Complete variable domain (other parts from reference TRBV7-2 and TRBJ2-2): GAGVSQSPSNKVTEKGKDVELRCDPISGHTALYWYRQSLGQGLEFLIYFQGNSAPDKSGLPSDRFSAERTGGSVSTLTIQRTQQEDSAVYLCASSLVVIGELFFGEGSRLTVL.

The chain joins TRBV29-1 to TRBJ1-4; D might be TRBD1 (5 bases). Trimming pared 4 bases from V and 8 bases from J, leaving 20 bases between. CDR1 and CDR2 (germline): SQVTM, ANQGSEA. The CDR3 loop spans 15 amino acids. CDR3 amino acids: CSVVPGPSPREKLFF. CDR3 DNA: TGCAGCGTTGTTCCGGGACCCAGCCCGAGGGAAAAACTGTTTTTT.

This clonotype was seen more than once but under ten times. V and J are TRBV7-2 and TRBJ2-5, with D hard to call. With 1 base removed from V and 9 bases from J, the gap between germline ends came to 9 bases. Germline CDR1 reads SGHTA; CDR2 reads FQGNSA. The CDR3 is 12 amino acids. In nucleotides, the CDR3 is TGTGCCAGCAGCTTAGGAGTTTCGGCCCAGTACTTC. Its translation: CASSLGVSAQYF. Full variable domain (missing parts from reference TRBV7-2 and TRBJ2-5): GAGVSQSPSNKVTEKGKDVELRCDPISGHTALYWYRQSLGQGLEFLIYFQGNSAPDKSGLPSDRFSAERTGGSVSTLTIQRTQQEDSAVYLCASSLGVSAQYFGPGTRLLVL.

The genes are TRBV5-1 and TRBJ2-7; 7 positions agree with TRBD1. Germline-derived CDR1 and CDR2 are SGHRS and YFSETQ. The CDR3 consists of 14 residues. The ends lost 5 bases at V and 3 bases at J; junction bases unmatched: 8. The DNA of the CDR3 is TGCGCCAGCAGATCCGGGACAGAGATCTACGAGCAGTACTTC. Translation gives CASRSGTEIYEQYF.

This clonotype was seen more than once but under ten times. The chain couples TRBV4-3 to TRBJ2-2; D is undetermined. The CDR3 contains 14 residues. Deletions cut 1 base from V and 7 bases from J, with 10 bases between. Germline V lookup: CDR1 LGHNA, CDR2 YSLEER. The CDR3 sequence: CASSQAAGGGELFF. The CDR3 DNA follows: TGCGCCAGCAGCCAAGCGGCCGGTGGCGGGGAGCTGTTTTTT.

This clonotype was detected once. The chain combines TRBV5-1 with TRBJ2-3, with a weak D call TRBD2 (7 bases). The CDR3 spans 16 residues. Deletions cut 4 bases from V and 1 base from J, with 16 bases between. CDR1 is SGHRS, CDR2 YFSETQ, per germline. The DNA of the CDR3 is TGCGCCAGCAGCCCGAACGCGGGGGCCCGCACAGATACGCAGTATTTT. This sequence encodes CASSPNAGARTDTQYF. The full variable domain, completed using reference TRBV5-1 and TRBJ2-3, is KAGVTQTPRYLIKTRGQQVTLSCSPISGHRSVSWYQQTPGQGLQFLFEYFSETQRNKGNFPGRFSGRQFSNSRSEMNVSTLELGDSALYLCASSPNAGARTDTQYFGPGTRLTVL.

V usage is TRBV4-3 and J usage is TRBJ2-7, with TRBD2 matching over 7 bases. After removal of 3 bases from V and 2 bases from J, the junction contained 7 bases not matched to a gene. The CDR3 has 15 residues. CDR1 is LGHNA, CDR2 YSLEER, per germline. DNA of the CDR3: TGCGCCAGCAGCCAGGGAAATCTAGCGGCCTACGAGCAGTACTTC. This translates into CASSQGNLAAYEQYF.